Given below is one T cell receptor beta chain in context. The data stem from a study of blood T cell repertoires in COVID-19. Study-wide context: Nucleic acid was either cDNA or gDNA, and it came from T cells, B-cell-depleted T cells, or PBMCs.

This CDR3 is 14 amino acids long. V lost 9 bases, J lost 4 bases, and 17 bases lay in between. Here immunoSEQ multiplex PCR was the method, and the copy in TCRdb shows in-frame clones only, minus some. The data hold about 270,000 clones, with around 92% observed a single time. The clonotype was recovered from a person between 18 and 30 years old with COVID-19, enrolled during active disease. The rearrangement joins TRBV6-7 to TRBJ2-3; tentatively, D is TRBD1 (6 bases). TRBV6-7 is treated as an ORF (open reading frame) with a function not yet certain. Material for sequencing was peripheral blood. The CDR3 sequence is CASSTKQGSDTQYF. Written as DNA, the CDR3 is TGTGCCAGTAGCACCAAACAGGGTTCAGATACGCAGTATTTT.